These 7 T cell receptor beta chains share one sample of origin, sequenced in a study of blood T cell repertoires in COVID-19. TCRdb's copy holds only in-frame clones and misses some; the assay was immunoSEQ multiplex PCR. Of under 60,000 clones listed, about 89% are singletons. Input material: peripheral blood. Receptors originate from a man in his sixties with acute or convalescent COVID-19.

V and J are TRBV13 and TRBJ1-1; a weak D match, TRBD1 (6 bases). Germline CDR1 reads PRHDT; CDR2 reads FYEKMQ (reference sequence). This CDR3 is built from 16 residues. Trimming left V 2 bases short and J 6 bases short, with 19 bases between. The CDR3 nucleotides read TGTGCCAGCAGCTTATGGTCCCAGGGGCGAGTGGCTGAAGCTTTCTTT. It translates to CASSLWSQGRVAEAFF.

V usage is TRBV18 and J usage is TRBJ1-2; tentative D call: TRBD1 (5 bases). The germline V and J ends were trimmed by 4 bases and 8 bases, with 23 bases remaining between them. The CDR3 length is 16 residues. CDR1 and CDR2 from the germline V gene are KGHSH and LQKENI. CDR3 bases: TGTGCCAGCTCACTAGGACATCCGAAACTTGGAGGGGGCTACACCTTC. Its protein is CASSLGHPKLGGGYTF.

The DNA of the CDR3 is TGTGCCTGGAGGTCTCATGAGGATGAAAAACTGTTTTTT. Amino acids: CAWRSHEDEKLFF. The V gene is TRBV30, the J gene TRBJ1-4; no firm D call. The length of the CDR3 is 13 residues. Germline-derived CDR1 and CDR2 are GTSNPN and SVGIG (reference sequence). V dropped 3 bases and J dropped 6 bases, with 11 bases sitting between them.

The chain links TRBV5-4 to TRBJ1-6; TRBD1 matches at 7 bases. CDR3 length: 14 residues. With 0 bases clipped from V and 6 bases from J, the junction kept 0 bases outside the gene matches. CDR1 is SGHNT and CDR2 is YYREEE in the germline V gene (reference sequence). CDR3 nucleotide sequence: TGTGCCAGCAGCTTGGACAGGGGTAATTCACCCCTCCACTTT. Amino acid sequence: CASSLDRGNSPLHF.

This chain links TRBV27 with TRBJ1-4; 7 positions match TRBD1. Trimming cost V 5 bases and J 7 bases; bases outside gene matches: 10. CDR3 length: 15 residues. Germline CDR1 MNHEY, CDR2 SMNVEV (reference sequence). In DNA, the CDR3 is TGTGCCAGCAGTATCCGGACAGGAGGGAGTGAAAAACTGTTTTTT. It codes for CASSIRTGGSEKLFF. Full variable domain (rest looked up from reference TRBV27 and TRBJ1-4): EAQVTQNPRYLITVTGKKLTVTCSQNMNHEYMSWYRQDPGLGLRQIYYSMNVEVTDKGDVPEGYKVSRKEKRNFPLILESPSPNQTSLYFCASSIRTGGSEKLFFGSGTQLSVL.

The chain couples TRBV2 to TRBJ2-2, with a tentative D call TRBD1 (6 bases). Germline assignment: CDR1 SNHLY and CDR2 FYNNEI. V was shortened by 6 bases and J by 1 base, with 12 bases between the two germline ends. This CDR3 has 15 amino acids. This chain's CDR3 is CASRSGTMNTGELFF. The CDR3 region has the DNA TGTGCCAGCAGATCCGGGACAATGAACACCGGGGAGCTGTTTTTT.

The rearrangement joins TRBV4-2 to TRBJ1-2; 8 bases align to TRBD1. This CDR3 is 15 amino acids long. V lost 1 base and J lost 3; bases outside the gene matches: 4. CDR1 and CDR2 from the germline V gene are LGHNA and YNFKEQ. The CDR3 DNA sequence: TGTGCCAGCAGCCAAGTGGCAGGGGGCGACTATGGCTACACCTTC. Translated: CASSQVAGGDYGYTF.